This T cell receptor beta chain was captured by sequencing in a study of post-analysis software for immune sequencing data (dated by TCRdb to between 2014 and 2016). A note on the overall study: Recorded disease courses included relapsing-remitting, secondary progressive and progressive-relapsing multiple sclerosis, with some patients lacking subtype annotation. Patient repertoires were compared against around twelve previously published healthy control repertoires from donors aged roughly 6 to 28 years. A subset of samples was prepared in parallel using single-end sample barcoding, then pooled and co-amplified after Illumina adapter ligation.

To demonstrate the VDJtools post-analysis software, TCR beta repertoires were profiled from the peripheral blood of 13 young patients with multiple sclerosis. The multiple sclerosis patients were children and adolescents between roughly 6 and 15 years of age. The library relied on PCR. TCRdb names Illumina HiSeq 2500 as the instrument used. To reduce PCR and sequencing biases, unique molecular identifiers were incorporated into the TCR beta cDNA libraries. Approximately 500,000 cDNA molecules were obtained per 1 to 10 million input T cells, so each molecule approximated one T cell. The patient libraries were prepared and sequenced using the same protocol as the earlier healthy control dataset. Samples belonging to the same batch were prepared together, multiplexed and sequenced on a shared HiSeq lane. The study's own analysis went as follows. Raw barcoded reads were processed with MIGEC, and single-read molecular identifier groups were discarded before consensus assembly and CDR3 extraction. Clonotype tables were post-analysed with VDJtools, and diversity was normalized by down-sampling all datasets to the smallest sample size. Repertoire overlap clustering matched CDR3 amino acid but not nucleotide sequences to correct batch-related cross-sample contamination. TCRdb reran the public reads through fastp at Q25 and MiXCR, keeping productive beta chains. Rows are unified per CDR3 protein, each entry keeping the most common DNA and genes. TCRdb's processing, not the authors' own work, is the source of the V and J calls. The sample table records about 620,000 distinct CDR3 sequences; 40% to 50% of these occur just once. The top ten hold about 1.8% of the sample.

What the study reported, not specific to this receptor: Significantly higher frequencies in patients than in controls were found for roughly 5 TRBV segments, including TRBV5-6, TRBV5-1 and TRBV20-1. Normalized Chao1 diversity was significantly lower in multiple sclerosis patients than controls, suggesting substantial peripheral T-cell clonal expansion. The multiple sclerosis patient group was slightly younger than the control group. When samples were clustered directly using the F measure, samples prepared in the same batch co-clustered strongly, which prompted a batch-effect correction.

This clonotype has more than one count but fewer than ten. The antigen it recognizes is unknown. The record has no base qualities; no much larger clone is one base away. The cysteine opens and the phenylalanine closes a CDR3 of 12 amino acids. Only the CDR3 part of the read is kept: 36 bases, read in frame from the first base. CDR1 is given as DFQATT and CDR2 as SNEGSKA, both from the germline V gene (reference sequence). The chain couples TRBV20-1 to TRBJ2-7, with TRBD2 as a weak D call on 6 bases. The J call could be wrong; TRBJ2-5 is a better fit for the DNA end. Specimen: blood. This sequence originates from a girl aged 5 to 17 with multiple sclerosis. DNA sequence: TGCAGTGCTAGTGGGAGGAGAGAGACCCAGTACTTC. Its product reads: CSASGRRETQYF.